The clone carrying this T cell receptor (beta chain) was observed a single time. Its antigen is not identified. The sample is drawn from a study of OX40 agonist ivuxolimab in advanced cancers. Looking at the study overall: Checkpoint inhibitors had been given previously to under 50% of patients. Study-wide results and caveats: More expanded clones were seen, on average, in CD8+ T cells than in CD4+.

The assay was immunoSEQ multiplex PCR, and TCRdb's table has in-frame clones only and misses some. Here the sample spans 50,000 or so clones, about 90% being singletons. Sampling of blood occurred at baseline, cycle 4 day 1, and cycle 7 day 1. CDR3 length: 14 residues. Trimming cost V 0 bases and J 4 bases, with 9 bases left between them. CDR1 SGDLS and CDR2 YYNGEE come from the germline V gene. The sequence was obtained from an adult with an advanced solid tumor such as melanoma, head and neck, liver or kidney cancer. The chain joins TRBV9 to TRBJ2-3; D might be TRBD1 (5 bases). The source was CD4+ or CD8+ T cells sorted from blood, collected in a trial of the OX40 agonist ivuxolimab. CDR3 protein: CASSVVSGSDTQYF. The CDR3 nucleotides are TGTGCCAGCAGCGTAGTGTCAGGGTCAGATACGCAGTATTTT.